Listed below are T cell receptor beta chains from one sample, sequenced in a study of blood T cell repertoires in COVID-19. Assay used: immunoSEQ multiplex PCR; TCRdb lists only in-frame clones, some missing. The data show about 310,000 clones, more than 75% seen once. Sequenced sample: peripheral blood. These receptors were taken from a man in his 70s with acute or convalescent COVID-19. Each CDR3 is given with its conserved first and last residue. The order of the fields is clone size, J gene, V gene, D gene, CDR3 protein, CDR3 DNA. D genes are given only for firm matches. For some rows the clone size is stated as once, few or many, or as a class when expanded; others skip it.

>once|TRBJ1-1|TRBV21-1|.
CASSKRAEAFF
TGTGCCAGCAGCAAAAGAGCTGAAGCTTTCTTT
>once|TRBJ2-7|TRBV28|TRBD1
CASSLGGTGRPHEQYF
TGTGCCAGCAGTTTAGGGGGGACAGGGCGTCCCCACGAGCAGTACTTC
>.|TRBJ1-2|TRBV6-1|.
CASSERGTNYGYTF
TGTGCCAGCAGTGAACGAGGAACTAACTATGGCTACACCTTC
>.|TRBJ1-2|TRBV30|.
CAWIRESGATTF
TGTGCCTGGATCCGGGAGTCCGGGGCCACCACCTTC
>.|TRBJ1-5|TRBV28|.
CASSLSVSNQPQHF
TGTGCCAGCAGTTTATCGGTTAGCAATCAGCCCCAGCATTTT
>.|TRBJ2-7|TRBV28|.
CASIGFGFSNEQYF
TGTGCCAGCATCGGTTTCGGGTTCTCCAACGAGCAGTACTTC
>.|TRBJ1-2|TRBV9|.
CASSVGAGEIYGYTF
TGTGCCAGCAGCGTAGGGGCAGGGGAGATCTATGGCTACACCTTC
>.|TRBJ2-7|TRBV7-2|.
CASSLRDFPPYEQYF
TGTGCCAGCAGCTTAAGGGACTTCCCGCCATACGAGCAGTACTTC
>.|TRBJ2-1|TRBV24-1|.
CATSDQGAGGPYNEQFF
TGTGCCACCAGTGATCAGGGGGCGGGAGGGCCGTACAATGAGCAGTTCTTC
>.|TRBJ1-2|TRBV19|.
CASSYGRGYGYTF
TGTGCCAGTAGTTACGGTCGGGGCTATGGCTACACCTTC
>few|TRBJ1-1|TRBV6-6|.
CASSPGDTEAFF
TGTGCCAGCAGTCCCGGGGACACTGAAGCTTTCTTT
>.|TRBJ2-5|TRBV24-1|.
CATSDPRGSGETQYF
TGTGCCACCAGTGACCCCCGGGGGAGCGGGGAGACCCAGTACTTC
>.|TRBJ2-2|TRBV3-1/TRBV3-2|.
CASSQSSTGELFF
TGTGCCAGCAGCCAATCCAGCACCGGGGAGCTGTTTTTT
>.|TRBJ2-3|TRBV4-1|.
CASSQVQYTRGADTQYF
TGCGCCAGCAGCCAAGTGCAGTATACAAGGGGCGCAGATACGCAGTATTTT
>.|TRBJ1-6|TRBV15|.
CATSAGVPNSPLHF
TGTGCCACCAGCGCAGGGGTCCCGAATTCACCCCTCCACTTT
>.|TRBJ2-7|TRBV20-1|TRBD2
CSASVRSGRVHEQYF
TGCAGTGCTAGTGTACGTAGCGGGAGGGTCCACGAGCAGTACTTC
>.|TRBJ2-5|TRBV5-1|.
CASSLRAAVEETQYF
TGCGCCAGCAGCTTACGAGCGGCGGTGGAGGAGACCCAGTACTTC
>.|TRBJ2-3|TRBV29-1|.
CSVPGLRRADTQYF
TGCAGCGTTCCGGGACTGCGCCGGGCAGATACGCAGTATTTT
>once|TRBJ2-7|TRBV10-1|.
CASSERGRAYPSTYEQYF
TGCGCCAGCAGTGAACGAGGCAGGGCCTATCCGTCCACCTACGAGCAGTACTTC
>.|TRBJ2-2|TRBV9|TRBD1
CASSVEAGGIAGELFF
TGTGCCAGCAGCGTAGAAGCAGGGGGTATCGCCGGGGAGCTGTTTTTT
>.|TRBJ2-7|TRBV7-2|TRBD2
CASSLADRQDGRASGRALEQYF
TGTGCCAGCAGCTTAGCGGACCGCCAGGACGGTAGGGCTAGCGGGAGGGCCCTCGAGCAGTACTTC
>.|TRBJ2-5|TRBV10-3|TRBD2
CAISGLAGTQETQYF
TGTGCCATCAGTGGTCTAGCGGGCACACAAGAGACCCAGTACTTC
>.|TRBJ2-7|TRBV5-1|TRBD1
CASSRGQEQYF
TGCGCCAGCAGCCGGGGACAGGAGCAGTACTTC
>.|TRBJ2-5|TRBV5-1|TRBD2
CASSLGTSGSEETQYF
TGCGCCAGCAGCTTGGGAACTAGCGGATCGGAAGAGACCCAGTACTTC
>.|TRBJ2-7|TRBV6-2/TRBV6-3|TRBD2
CASSYKTSGSIQWYEQYF
TGTGCCAGCAGTTACAAAACTAGCGGGAGTATACAGTGGTACGAGCAGTACTTC
>.|TRBJ1-1|TRBV27|.
CASSFLAVADNTEAFF
TGTGCCAGCAGTTTTTTAGCAGTGGCCGATAACACTGAAGCTTTCTTT
>once|TRBJ2-1|TRBV5-4|TRBD2
CATGGISGGQFF
TGTGCCACCGGTGGGATTTCGGGAGGACAGTTCTTC
>.|TRBJ1-2|TRBV28|.
CASSLLGFANYGYTF
TGTGCCAGCAGTTTACTCGGGTTCGCGAACTATGGCTACACCTTC
>.|TRBJ1-5|TRBV9|.
CASSVGVSNQPQHF
TGTGCCAGCAGCGTAGGCGTTAGCAATCAGCCCCAGCATTTT
>.|TRBJ1-4|TRBV4-3|.
CASSQAATNEKLFF
TGCGCCAGCAGCCAAGCTGCAACTAATGAAAAACTGTTTTTT
>.|TRBJ2-7|TRBV7-2|.
CASSLNRYEQYF
TGTGCCAGCAGCTTAAATCGCTACGAGCAGTACTTC
>.|TRBJ1-1|TRBV5-1|.
CASSTTAMNTEAFF
TGCGCCAGCAGCACCACAGCCATGAACACTGAAGCTTTCTTT
>.|TRBJ2-2|TRBV19|.
CASRLGTNTGELFF
TGTGCCAGTCGACTAGGGACGAACACCGGGGAGCTGTTTTTT
>few|TRBJ1-5|TRBV19|.
CASSITSQGGDQPQHF
TGTGCCAGTAGTATAACCTCGCAGGGTGGAGATCAGCCCCAGCATTTT
>few|TRBJ1-2|TRBV30|.
CAWSVEAAYGYTF
TGTGCCTGGAGTGTCGAGGCGGCTTATGGCTACACCTTC
>.|TRBJ1-1|TRBV5-1|.
CASTGQENTEAFF
TGCGCCAGCACAGGCCAAGAGAACACTGAAGCTTTCTTT
>.|TRBJ1-2|TRBV7-2|.
CASSQIQEVYGYTF
TGTGCCAGCAGCCAAATACAGGAAGTATATGGCTACACCTTC
>.|TRBJ2-1|TRBV19|TRBD2
CASSQTGGWGRNEQFF
TGTGCCAGTAGTCAAACCGGGGGGTGGGGACGAAATGAGCAGTTCTTC
>.|TRBJ1-1|TRBV20-1|.
CSEQGNTEAFF
TGCAGTGAACAGGGGAACACTGAAGCTTTCTTT
>.|TRBJ2-7|TRBV6-2/TRBV6-3|TRBD2
CASSWAGTKTTYEQYF
TGTGCCAGCAGTTGGGCCGGGACTAAAACTACCTACGAGCAGTACTTC
>.|TRBJ1-4|TRBV28|.
CASSLSGVRGEKLFF
TGTGCCAGCAGTTTATCGGGGGTGAGAGGTGAAAAACTGTTTTTT
>.|TRBJ2-7|TRBV3-1/TRBV3-2|TRBD1
CASSQPGQGAEQYF
TGTGCCAGCAGCCAACCGGGACAGGGGGCCGAGCAGTACTTC
>once|TRBJ2-3|TRBV27|TRBD1
CASRPDRASLFTDTQYF
TGTGCCAGCAGACCCGACAGGGCCTCGTTATTCACAGATACGCAGTATTTT